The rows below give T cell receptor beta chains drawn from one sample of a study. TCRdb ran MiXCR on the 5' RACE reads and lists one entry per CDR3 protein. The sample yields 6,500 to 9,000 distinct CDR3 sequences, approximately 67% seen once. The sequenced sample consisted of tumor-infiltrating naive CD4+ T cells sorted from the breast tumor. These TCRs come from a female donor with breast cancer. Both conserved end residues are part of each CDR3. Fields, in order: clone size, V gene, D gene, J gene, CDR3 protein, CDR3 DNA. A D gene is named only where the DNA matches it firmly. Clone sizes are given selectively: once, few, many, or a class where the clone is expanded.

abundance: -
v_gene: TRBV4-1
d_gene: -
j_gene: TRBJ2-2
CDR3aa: CASSQDLSGANTGELFF
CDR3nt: TGCGCCAGCAGCCAAGATCTGAGCGGAGCGAACACCGGGGAGCTGTTTTTT

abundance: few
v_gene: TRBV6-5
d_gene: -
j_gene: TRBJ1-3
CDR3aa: CASRSGTASGNTIYF
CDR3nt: TGTGCCAGCAGATCTGGGACTGCGTCTGGAAACACCATATATTTT

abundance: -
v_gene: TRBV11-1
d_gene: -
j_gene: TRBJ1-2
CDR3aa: CASSLLGGLNGYTF
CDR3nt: TGTGCCAGCAGCTTATTGGGCGGACTCAATGGCTACACCTTC

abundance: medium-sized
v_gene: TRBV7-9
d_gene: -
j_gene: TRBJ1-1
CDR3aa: CASSRNTEAFF
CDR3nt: TGTGCCAGCAGCAGGAACACTGAAGCTTTCTTT

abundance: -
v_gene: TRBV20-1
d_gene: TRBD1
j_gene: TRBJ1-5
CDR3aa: CSANKLTGDSNQPQHF
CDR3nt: TGCAGTGCTAACAAATTGACAGGGGATAGCAATCAGCCCCAGCATTTT

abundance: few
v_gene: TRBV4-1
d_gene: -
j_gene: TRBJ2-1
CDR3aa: CASSQVMVKASGDEQFF
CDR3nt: TGCGCCAGCAGCCAAGTGATGGTTAAAGCGTCGGGGGATGAGCAGTTCTTC

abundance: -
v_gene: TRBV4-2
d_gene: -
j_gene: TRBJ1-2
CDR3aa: CASSQDFDRGYTF
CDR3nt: TGTGCCAGCAGCCAAGACTTCGACAGGGGCTACACCTTC

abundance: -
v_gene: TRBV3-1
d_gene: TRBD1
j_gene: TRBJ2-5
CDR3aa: CASSHRQGTSGETQYF
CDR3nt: TGTGCCAGCAGCCATAGACAGGGTACCTCCGGGGAGACCCAGTACTTC

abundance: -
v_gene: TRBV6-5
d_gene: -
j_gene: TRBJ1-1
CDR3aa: CASRITGRGGEAFF
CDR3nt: TGTGCCAGCAGGATTACAGGGAGAGGGGGTGAAGCTTTCTTT

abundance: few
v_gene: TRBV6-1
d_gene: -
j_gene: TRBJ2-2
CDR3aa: CATLFGRGLTGELFF
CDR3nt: TGTGCCACCCTATTCGGGCGAGGGCTCACCGGGGAGCTGTTTTTT

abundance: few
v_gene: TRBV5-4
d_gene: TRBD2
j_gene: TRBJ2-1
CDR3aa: CASSPGLAAAYNEQFF
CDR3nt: TGTGCCAGCAGCCCGGGACTAGCTGCGGCCTACAATGAGCAGTTCTTC

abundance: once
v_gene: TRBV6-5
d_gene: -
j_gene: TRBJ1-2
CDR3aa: CATMGGGYTF
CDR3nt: TGTGCCACAATGGGCGGTGGCTACACCTTC

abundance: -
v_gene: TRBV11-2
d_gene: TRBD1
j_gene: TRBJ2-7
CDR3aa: CAGSLDSPDRGAHEQYF
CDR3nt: TGTGCCGGCAGCTTAGATTCCCCGGACAGGGGGGCGCACGAGCAGTACTTC

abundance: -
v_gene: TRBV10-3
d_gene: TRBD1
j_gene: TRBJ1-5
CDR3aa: CATGQGEDQPQHF
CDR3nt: TGTGCCACGGGACAGGGCGAGGATCAGCCCCAGCATTTT

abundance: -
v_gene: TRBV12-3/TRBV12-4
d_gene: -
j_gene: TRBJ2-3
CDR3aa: CASSSRPQLRYF
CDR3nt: TGTGCCAGCAGTTCCCGTCCCCAGCTACGGTATTTT

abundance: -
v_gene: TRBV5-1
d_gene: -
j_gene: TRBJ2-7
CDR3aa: CASSLVRADCEQYF
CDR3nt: TGCGCCAGCAGCTTGGTGAGGGCAGACTGCGAGCAGTACTTC

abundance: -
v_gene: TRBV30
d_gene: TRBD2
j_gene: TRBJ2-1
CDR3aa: CAWSVTSVHYNEQFF
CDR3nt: TGTGCCTGGAGTGTAACTAGCGTACACTACAATGAGCAGTTCTTC

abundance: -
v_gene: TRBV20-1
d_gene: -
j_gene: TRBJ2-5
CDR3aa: CSARVEEGRETQYF
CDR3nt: TGCAGTGCTAGAGTGGAGGAGGGCCGGGAGACCCAGTACTTC

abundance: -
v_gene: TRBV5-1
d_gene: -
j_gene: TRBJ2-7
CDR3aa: CASSFEVSYEQYF
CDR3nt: TGCGCCAGCAGCTTTGAAGTGAGCTACGAGCAGTACTTC

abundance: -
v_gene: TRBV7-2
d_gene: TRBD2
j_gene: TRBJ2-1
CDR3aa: CASSLQASGYNEQFF
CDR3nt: TGTGCCAGCAGCTTACAGGCTAGCGGTTACAATGAGCAGTTCTTC

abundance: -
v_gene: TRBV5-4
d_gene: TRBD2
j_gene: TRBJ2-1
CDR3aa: CASGTSGTFGQFF
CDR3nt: TGTGCCAGCGGAACTAGCGGGACCTTTGGACAGTTCTTC

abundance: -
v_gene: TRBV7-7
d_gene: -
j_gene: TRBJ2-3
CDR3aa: CASSPRRGEGTQYF
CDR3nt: TGTGCTAGCAGCCCCCGACGCGGGGAAGGTACGCAGTATTTT

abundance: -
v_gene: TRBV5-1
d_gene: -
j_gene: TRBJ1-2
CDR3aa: CASSLDSSGYGYTF
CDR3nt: TGCGCCAGCAGCTTAGACAGTTCTGGCTATGGCTACACCTTC

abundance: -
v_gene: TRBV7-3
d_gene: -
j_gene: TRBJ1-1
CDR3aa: CASSWTMNTEAFF
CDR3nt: TGTGCCAGCAGCTGGACAATGAACACTGAAGCTTTCTTT

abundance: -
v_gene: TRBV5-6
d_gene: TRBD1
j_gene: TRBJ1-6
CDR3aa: CASSTRTGYRDSPLHF
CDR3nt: TGTGCCAGCAGCACCCGGACAGGGTATCGGGATTCTCCCCTCCACTTT

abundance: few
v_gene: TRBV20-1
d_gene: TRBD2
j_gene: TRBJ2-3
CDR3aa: CSAITLAGGRGTDTQYF
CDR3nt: TGCAGTGCTATCACGCTAGCGGGGGGCCGGGGCACAGATACGCAGTATTTT

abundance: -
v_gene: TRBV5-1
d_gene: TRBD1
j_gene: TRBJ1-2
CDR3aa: CASSSGQANYGYTF
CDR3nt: TGCGCCAGCAGCTCCGGACAGGCTAACTATGGCTACACCTTC

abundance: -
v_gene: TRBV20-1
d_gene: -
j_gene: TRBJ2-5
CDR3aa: CSARDAAASQETQYF
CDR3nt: TGCAGTGCTAGAGATGCGGCCGCTAGTCAAGAGACCCAGTACTTC

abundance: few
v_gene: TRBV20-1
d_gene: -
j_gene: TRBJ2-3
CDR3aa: CSARTLADRETQYF
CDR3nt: TGCAGTGCTAGAACACTGGCAGATCGAGAGACGCAGTATTTT

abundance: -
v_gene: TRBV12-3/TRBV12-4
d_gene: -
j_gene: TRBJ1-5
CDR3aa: CASSPQVAGNQPQHF
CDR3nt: TGTGCCAGCAGTCCCCAGGTAGCTGGCAATCAGCCCCAGCATTTT

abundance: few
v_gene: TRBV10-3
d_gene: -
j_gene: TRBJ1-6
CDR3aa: CAISESSWTENSPLHF
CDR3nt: TGTGCCATCAGTGAGTCGTCCTGGACAGAGAATTCACCCCTCCACTTT

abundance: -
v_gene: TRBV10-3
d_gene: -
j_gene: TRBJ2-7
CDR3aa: CAISESTGTLSYEQYF
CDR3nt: TGTGCCATCAGTGAGTCGACAGGGACTCTTTCCTACGAGCAGTACTTC

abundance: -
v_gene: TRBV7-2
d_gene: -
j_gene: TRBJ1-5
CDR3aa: CASSLVSNQPQHF
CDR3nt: TGTGCCAGCAGCTTGGTTTCGAATCAGCCCCAGCATTTT

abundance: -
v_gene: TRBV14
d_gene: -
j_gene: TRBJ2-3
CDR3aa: CASSQALRTTDTQYF
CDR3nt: TGTGCCAGCAGCCAAGCGCTCCGTACCACAGATACGCAGTATTTT

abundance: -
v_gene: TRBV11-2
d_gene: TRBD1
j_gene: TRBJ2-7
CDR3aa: CASSFPRGFSYEQYF
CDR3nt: TGTGCCAGCAGCTTTCCCAGGGGGTTTTCGTACGAGCAGTACTTC

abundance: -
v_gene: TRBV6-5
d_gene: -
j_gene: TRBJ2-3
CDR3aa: CASSYRQDRTDTQYF
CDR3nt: TGTGCCAGCAGTTACCGTCAGGACCGCACAGATACGCAGTATTTT

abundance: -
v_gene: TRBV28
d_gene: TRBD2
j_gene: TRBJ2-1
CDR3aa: CASRPHGAGRQVNEQFF
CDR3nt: TGTGCCAGCAGGCCCCACGGAGCGGGACGACAAGTCAATGAGCAGTTCTTC

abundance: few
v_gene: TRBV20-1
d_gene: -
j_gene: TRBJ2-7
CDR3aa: CSATPGTQPYEQYF
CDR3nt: TGCAGTGCCACCCCCGGGACACAGCCCTACGAGCAGTACTTC

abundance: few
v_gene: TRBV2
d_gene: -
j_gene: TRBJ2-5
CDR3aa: CASNSGGQETQYF
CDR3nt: TGTGCCAGCAATTCAGGGGGGCAAGAGACCCAGTACTTC

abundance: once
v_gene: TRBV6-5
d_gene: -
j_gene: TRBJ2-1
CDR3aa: CATSRDYNEQFF
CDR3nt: TGTGCCACCTCCCGGGACTACAATGAGCAGTTCTTC

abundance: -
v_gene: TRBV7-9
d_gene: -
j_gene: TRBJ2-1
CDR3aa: CASSLLGVGNEQFF
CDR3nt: TGTGCCAGCAGCTTATTGGGGGTAGGCAATGAGCAGTTCTTC

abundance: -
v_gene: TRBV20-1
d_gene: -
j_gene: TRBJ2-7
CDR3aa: CSARDPYEQYF
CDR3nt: TGCAGTGCCCGGGACCCCTACGAGCAGTACTTC

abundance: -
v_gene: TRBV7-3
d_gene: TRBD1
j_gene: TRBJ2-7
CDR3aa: CARLDRGRSYEQYF
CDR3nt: TGTGCCAGGCTGGACAGGGGGCGCTCCTACGAGCAGTACTTC

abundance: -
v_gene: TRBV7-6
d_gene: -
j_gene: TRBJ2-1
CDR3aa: CASSPDARGMFF
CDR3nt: TGTGCCAGCAGCCCGGACGCTAGGGGGATGTTCTTC

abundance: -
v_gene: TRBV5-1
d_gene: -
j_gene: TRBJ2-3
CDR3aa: CASSFKSGYRTSTDTQYF
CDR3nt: TGCGCCAGCAGCTTTAAAAGCGGCTATCGAACAAGCACAGATACGCAGTACTTT

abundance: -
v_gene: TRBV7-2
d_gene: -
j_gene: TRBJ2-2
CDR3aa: CASSLKVGELFF
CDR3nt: TGTGCCAGCAGCTTAAAAGTCGGGGAGCTGTTTTTT

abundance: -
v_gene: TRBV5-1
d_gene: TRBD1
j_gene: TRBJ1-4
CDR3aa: CASSSIPGQGTTNEKLFF
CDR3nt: TGCGCCAGCAGCTCCATACCGGGACAGGGAACAACTAATGAAAAACTGTTTTTT

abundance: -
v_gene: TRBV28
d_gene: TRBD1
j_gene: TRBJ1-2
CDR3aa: CASSLEGQGYGYTF
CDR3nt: TGTGCCAGCAGCTTGGAAGGACAGGGATATGGCTACACCTTC

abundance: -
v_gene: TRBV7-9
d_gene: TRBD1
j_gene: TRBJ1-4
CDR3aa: CASSQNRQGDGKLFF
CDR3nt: TGTGCCAGCAGCCAAAACCGACAGGGAGACGGAAAACTGTTTTTT

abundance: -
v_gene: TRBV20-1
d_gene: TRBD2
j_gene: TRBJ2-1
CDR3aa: CSASGTSGRYNEQFF
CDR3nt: TGCAGTGCTAGCGGGACTAGCGGGCGCTACAATGAGCAGTTCTTC

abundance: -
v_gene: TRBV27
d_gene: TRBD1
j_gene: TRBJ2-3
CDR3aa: CASSLGTGRGDTQYF
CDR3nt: TGTGCCAGCAGTTTAGGGACAGGGCGGGGAGATACGCAGTATTTT

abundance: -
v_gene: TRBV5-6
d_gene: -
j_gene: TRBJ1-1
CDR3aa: CASSPGTSPRPLF
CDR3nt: TGTGCCAGCAGCCCAGGGACATCCCCGCGGCCTCTCTTT

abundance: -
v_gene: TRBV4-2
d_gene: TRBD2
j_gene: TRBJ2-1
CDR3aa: CASSLTILRRGLEAIYNEQFF
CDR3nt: TGTGCCAGCAGCCTAACAATTCTTCGGCGGGGACTAGAGGCGATCTACAATGAGCAGTTCTTC